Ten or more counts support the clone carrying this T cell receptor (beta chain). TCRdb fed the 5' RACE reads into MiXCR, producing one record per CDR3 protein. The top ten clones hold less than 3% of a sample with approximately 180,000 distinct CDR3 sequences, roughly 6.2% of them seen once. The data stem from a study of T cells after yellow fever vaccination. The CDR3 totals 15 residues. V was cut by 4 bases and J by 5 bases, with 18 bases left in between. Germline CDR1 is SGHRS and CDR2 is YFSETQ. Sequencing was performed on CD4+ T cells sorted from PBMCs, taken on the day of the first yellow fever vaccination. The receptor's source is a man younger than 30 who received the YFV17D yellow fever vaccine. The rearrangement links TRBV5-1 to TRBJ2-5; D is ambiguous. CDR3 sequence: CASSPRLAPRETQYF. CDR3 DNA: TGCGCCAGCAGCCCCCGATTGGCCCCCAGGGAGACCCAGTACTTC.